This T cell receptor beta chain was profiled in a study of blood T cells in healthy people across ages. Study-wide background: Per two T cells, about one barcoded beta molecule was captured through template switching. General study results and limits: There was a strong correlation between TCR beta diversity and naive T cell percentage.

A word on this clonotype: The antigen remains unidentified. An end of the junction differs from the germline gene, which may be a read error.

Each donor had 8 to 10 milliliters of peripheral blood drawn. A second PCR, run for about 6 to 11 cycles, used a sample-barcoded 5' primer plus a J-beta primer mix. TCRdb reprocessed the 5' RACE reads with MiXCR, giving one entry per CDR3 protein. The table lists fewer than 1,000,000 distinct CDR3 sequences, about 45% of them singletons. Germline values: CDR1 MNHEY, CDR2 SVGEGT. There are 15 residues in the CDR3. Source material: blood. This TCR came from a man aged 80 or over in good health. The genes are TRBV6-2 or TRBV6-3 and TRBJ2-3, with TRBD1 identical over 8 bases. The CDR3 DNA sequence: TGTGCCAACAGTGACCGGGACAGGAGCACAGATACGCAGTATTTT. Its protein product is CANSDRDRSTDTQYF.